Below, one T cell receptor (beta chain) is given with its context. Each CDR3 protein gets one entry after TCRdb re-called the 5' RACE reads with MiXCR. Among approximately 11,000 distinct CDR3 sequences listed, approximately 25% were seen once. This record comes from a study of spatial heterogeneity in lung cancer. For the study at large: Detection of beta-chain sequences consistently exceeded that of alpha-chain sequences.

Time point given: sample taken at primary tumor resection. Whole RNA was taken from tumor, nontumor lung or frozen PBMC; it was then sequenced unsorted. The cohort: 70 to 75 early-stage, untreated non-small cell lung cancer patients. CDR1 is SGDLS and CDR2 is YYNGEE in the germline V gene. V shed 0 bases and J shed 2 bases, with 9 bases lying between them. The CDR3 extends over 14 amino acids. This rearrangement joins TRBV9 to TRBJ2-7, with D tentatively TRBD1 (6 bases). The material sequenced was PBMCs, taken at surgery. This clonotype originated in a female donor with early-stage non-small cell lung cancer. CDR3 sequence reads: CASSVGDNPYEQYF. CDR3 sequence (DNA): TGTGCCAGCAGCGTAGGGGACAACCCCTACGAGCAGTACTTC. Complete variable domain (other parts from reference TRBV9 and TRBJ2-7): DSGVTQTPKHLITATGQRVTLRCSPRSGDLSVYWYQQSLDQGLQFLIQYYNGEERAKGNILERFSAQQFPDLHSELNLSSLELGDSALYFCASSVGDNPYEQYFGPGTRLTVT.